This entry lists 30 T cell receptor beta chains sequenced from one sample in a study of beta chain features in type 1 diabetes. Notes on the study in general: Moderately but significantly shorter TCRB CDR3s were found in Type 1 diabetes patients in all four CD4+ subsets.

The whole isolated RNA underwent reverse transcription, so sequencing captured expressed TCRB transcripts. Clones were read by immunoSEQ multiplex PCR, and TCRdb kept only the in-frame ones, dropping some. The table lists more than 550,000 clones, roughly 13% of them singletons, with 0.035% to 0.045% in the top ten. Their specific antigens are unknown. Sequences were obtained from naive CD4+ T cells from blood. These receptors all stem from a man aged 18 to 29 with type 1 diabetes.

Written as DNA, the CDR3 is TGTGCCAGCAGATCTCCCGGGGTCGGCTATGGCTACACCTTC. This sequence encodes CASRSPGVGYGYTF. J is TRBJ1-2 and V is TRBV28; no reliable D call. The germline V gene has CDR1 MDHEN and CDR2 SYDVKM. This CDR3 is built from 14 residues. V dropped 6 bases and J dropped 4 bases, with 15 bases sitting between them.

The sample holds a few counts of this clone. The chain recombines TRBV7-9 with TRBJ1-2; D unresolved. The CDR3 runs 11 residues. V was clipped by 2 bases and J by 7 bases, with 5 bases between them. From germline, CDR1 is SEHNR and CDR2 FQNEAQ (reference sequence). The CDR3 DNA is TGTGCCAGCAGCTTACCGTTTGGCTACACCTTC. It encodes CASSLPFGYTF.

There are a few counts of this clone. The V gene is TRBV28, the J gene TRBJ1-1; no clear D. Germline V gene data show CDR1 as MDHEN and CDR2 as SYDVKM. V was shortened by 1 base and J by 8 bases, with 11 bases between the two germline ends. The CDR3 length is 13 residues. The CDR3 protein is CASSLSVSPEAFF. The CDR3 bases are TGTGCCAGCAGTTTATCGGTCTCACCCGAAGCTTTCTTT.

CDR3 in amino acids: CASSTGTEYTDTQYF. CDR3 in DNA: TGTGCCAGCAGCACCGGGACGGAATACACAGATACGCAGTATTTT. This chain connects TRBV5-4 to TRBJ2-3; either TRBD1 or TRBD2 may supply D (5 bases each). The CDR3 extends over 15 amino acids. Trimming removed 4 bases from V and 2 bases from J, with 14 bases in between. Germline lookup yields CDR1 SGHNT and CDR2 YYREEE (reference sequence).

A few counts support this clone. This chain uses TRBV7-2 with TRBJ1-1; no firm D call. V was shortened by 2 bases and J by 0 bases, with 7 bases between the two germline ends. This CDR3 contains 14 residues. Germline V gene data show CDR1 as SGHTA and CDR2 as FQGNSA. The CDR3: CASSLQEMNTEAFF. The CDR3 DNA reads TGTGCCAGCAGCTTACAGGAGATGAACACTGAAGCTTTCTTT.

This clone was seen a handful of times. The chain couples TRBV7-2 to TRBJ2-6; D unclear. V shed 3 bases and J shed 1 base, with 13 bases lying between them. Per germline, CDR1 SGHTA and CDR2 FQGNSA. The CDR3 contains 17 residues. The CDR3 reads CASSFTVRSSGANVLTF. The DNA for the CDR3 is TGTGCCAGCAGCTTTACGGTCCGCAGTTCTGGGGCCAACGTCCTGACTTTC.

This chain uses TRBV7-2 with TRBJ1-1; D possibly corresponds to TRBD1 (6 bases). The germline V gene has CDR1 SGHTA and CDR2 FQGNSA. V was clipped by 1 base and J by 5 bases, with 8 bases between them. The CDR3 is 13 residues long. CDR3 region: CASSLDRETEAFF. The CDR3 DNA follows: TGTGCCAGCAGCTTAGACAGGGAAACTGAAGCTTTCTTT.

This clone was detected only a few times. The chain couples TRBV7-2 to TRBJ2-1, with TRBD1 matching 9 bases. Germline V gene lookup returns CDR1 SGHTA and CDR2 FQGNSA. The CDR3 length is 15 residues. V trimming: 5 bases; J trimming: 3 bases; junction bases outside the gene matches: 5. In nucleotides, the CDR3 is TGTGCCAGCAGCGGACAGGGGAGGTTCTACAATGAGCAGTTCTTC. This sequence encodes CASSGQGRFYNEQFF.

The chain has TRBV6-6 and TRBJ1-5; no definite D call. The CDR3 contains 15 residues. Germline lookup yields CDR1 MNHNY and CDR2 SVGAGI (reference sequence). The V gene lost 8 bases and the J gene lost 3 bases, with 17 bases spanning the gap. Written as DNA, the CDR3 is TGTGCCAGCGAAAGCAGGACCACCGACAATCAGCCCCAGCATTTT. It translates to CASESRTTDNQPQHF.

This clone is a singleton in its sample. The chain couples TRBV10-1 to TRBJ2-7; D might be TRBD2 (6 bases). This CDR3 has 14 residues. CDR1 and CDR2 from the germline V gene are WNHNN and SYGVQD (reference sequence). Deletions cut 6 bases from V and 2 bases from J, with 14 bases between. The CDR3 nucleotides are TGCGCCAGCAGGCCGAATAGCGGAACCTACGAGCAGTACTTC. As protein: CASRPNSGTYEQYF.

This clone was detected a few times. The rearrangement uses TRBV25-1 and TRBJ2-1, with D perhaps TRBD1 (5 bases). Trimming shortened V by 1 base and J by 5 bases, and 6 bases separated the two germline ends. CDR1 MGHDK and CDR2 SYGVNS come from the germline V gene. This CDR3 comprises 13 residues. The DNA of the CDR3 is TGTGCCAGCAGTGAATTAGGGGACAATGAGCAGTTCTTC. Translation gives CASSELGDNEQFF. Full variable domain (outside the CDR3, taken from reference TRBV25-1 and TRBJ2-1): EADIYQTPRYLVIGTGKKITLECSQTMGHDKMYWYQQDPGMELHLIHYSYGVNSTEKGDLSSESTVSRIRTEHFPLTLESARPSHTSQYLCASSELGDNEQFFGPGTRLTVL.

This rearrangement joins TRBV29-1 to TRBJ2-5, with D possibly being TRBD1 (5 bases). Looked up from germline, CDR1 is SQVTM and CDR2 is ANQGSEA. This CDR3 comprises 12 residues. The germline V and J ends were trimmed by 5 bases and 5 bases, with 12 bases remaining between them. CDR3 coding DNA: TGCAGCGTTCAACAGGTTGGGGAGACCCAGTACTTC. This sequence encodes CSVQQVGETQYF. The full variable domain, with the rest looked up from reference TRBV29-1 and TRBJ2-5, is SAVISQKPSRDICQRGTSLTIQCQVDSQVTMMFWYRQQPGQSLTLIATANQGSEATYESGFVIDKFPISRPNLTFSTLTVSNMSPEDSSIYLCSVQQVGETQYFGPGTRLLVL.

The sample holds a few counts of this clone. The chain recombines TRBV27 with TRBJ1-6; D unclear. The ends were cut back, 0 bases at V and 6 bases at J, with 9 bases in the middle. The germline gives CDR1 MNHEY, CDR2 SMNVEV (reference sequence). The CDR3 is 15 residues long. The CDR3 DNA is TGTGCCAGCAGTTTATCAAACAGACCTAATTCACCCCTCCACTTT. Amino acids: CASSLSNRPNSPLHF.

The V gene is TRBV27, the J gene TRBJ1-2; the D gene is possibly TRBD1 (6 bases). Germline lookup yields CDR1 MNHEY and CDR2 SMNVEV (reference sequence). Between the trimmed V and J ends, which lost 5 bases and 3 bases, there was a span of 13 bases. The CDR3 contains 14 residues. The CDR3, as DNA: TGTGCCAGCAGTAACAGGGTCGACTACTATGGCTACACCTTC. The encoded protein is CASSNRVDYYGYTF.

This clone was recorded a few times. This rearrangement joins TRBV10-3 to TRBJ2-7, with unresolved D. The ends were cut back, 5 bases at V and 7 bases at J, with 9 bases in the middle. CDR1 is ENHRY and CDR2 is SYGVKD in the germline V gene. This CDR3 has 11 amino acids. CDR3 coding DNA: TGTGCCATCAGTATCGCTGGGGAGCAGTACTTC. Translation: CAISIAGEQYF.

Comment on this clone: A read error may produce the germline difference seen at one junction end. The V gene is TRBV7-7, the J gene TRBJ2-3, with D maybe TRBD2 (6 bases). Germline CDR1 and CDR2: SSHAT and FNYEAQ (reference sequence). This CDR3 is built from 16 residues. This chain's CDR3 is CASSLGGGGIRDTQYF. CDR3 nucleotides: TGTGCTAGCAGCTTAGGTGGAGGAGGGATCCGAGATACGCAGTATTTT.

The genes are TRBV15 and TRBJ2-7; D uncertain. The CDR3 is made up of 13 amino acids. V lost 0 bases to trimming and J lost 2 bases, with 5 bases between them. CDR1 LNHNV and CDR2 YYDKDF come from the germline V gene (reference sequence). CDR3 region: CATSRDTTYEQYF. The CDR3 DNA is TGTGCCACCAGCAGAGATACGACCTACGAGCAGTACTTC.

The CDR3 coding sequence is TGTGCCAGCAGCGCATCTCAGGGGGTCACTAATGAAAAACTGTTTTTT. Translating gives CASSASQGVTNEKLFF. This chain links TRBV9 with TRBJ1-4; the match to TRBD1 covers 7 bases. The trim removed 3 bases at V and 2 bases at J, leaving 7 bases unmatched. Germline V gene lookup returns CDR1 SGDLS and CDR2 YYNGEE. The CDR3 extends over 16 amino acids.

This chain joins TRBV28 and TRBJ2-7; D gene ambiguous. V gave up 6 bases and J gave up 2 bases, with 11 bases separating them. Germline V gene sequence: CDR1 MDHEN, CDR2 SYDVKM. This CDR3 contains 13 residues. CDR3 sequence: CASSLPATYEQYF. CDR3 coding DNA: TGTGCCAGCAGCCTACCCGCAACCTACGAGCAGTACTTC.

V gene TRBV10-2 combines with J gene TRBJ2-1, with unresolved D. The germline V and J ends were trimmed by 5 bases and 6 bases, with 14 bases remaining between them. CDR3 length: 14 amino acids. Germline V lookup: CDR1 WSHSY, CDR2 SAAADI. The CDR3, as DNA: TGCGCCAGCAGTTCGGGTCCATTGGGCAATGAGCAGTTCTTC. This translates into CASSSGPLGNEQFF.

The V and J genes are TRBV9 and TRBJ2-1; maybe TRBD1 (5 bases). The CDR3 is 15 amino acids. V dropped 0 bases and J dropped 1 base, with 8 bases sitting between them. Per germline, CDR1 SGDLS and CDR2 YYNGEE. Written as DNA, the CDR3 is TGTGCCAGCAGCGTAGGACAGTTTTCCTACAATGAGCAGTTCTTC. Residues: CASSVGQFSYNEQFF.

This clone was counted only a few times. This chain uses TRBV7-2 with TRBJ1-5, with 9 bases identical to TRBD1. The germline CDR1 and CDR2 sequences are SGHTA and FQGNSA. Losses at the gene ends were 6 bases for V and 5 bases for J; bases not matched to a gene: 14. The CDR3 sequence is 17 residues long. CDR3 region: CASRPTGTGLFDQPQHF. CDR3 sequence (DNA): TGTGCCAGCAGACCAACCGGGACAGGGCTCTTCGATCAGCCCCAGCATTTT.

This chain uses TRBV10-3 with TRBJ2-1; D might be TRBD2 (5 bases). Germline CDR1 reads ENHRY; CDR2 reads SYGVKD. The CDR3 spans 11 residues. The V end was cut by 4 bases, the J end by 8 bases, with 6 bases between. Here the CDR3 reads CAISAGDEQFF. The CDR3 nucleotides are TGTGCCATCAGTGCCGGGGATGAGCAGTTCTTC.

V and J are TRBV12-5 and TRBJ2-1; maybe TRBD2 (5 bases). V gave up 9 bases and J gave up 10 bases, with 13 bases separating them. Looked up from germline, CDR1 is LGHNT and CDR2 is FRNRAP. The length of the CDR3 is 11 residues. CDR3 DNA sequence: TGTGCTAGCTCCAAAGCGGAAGAGCAGTTCTTC. Protein sequence: CASSKAEEQFF.

The chain combines TRBV4-1 with TRBJ1-2, with a tentative D call TRBD1 (5 bases). The CDR3 contains 14 residues. Per the germline V gene, CDR1 is MGHRA and CDR2 is YSYEKL. V dropped 0 bases and J dropped 5 bases, with 10 bases sitting between them. The CDR3 bases are TGCGCCAGCAGCCAAGAGGCAACAGGTTATGGCTACACCTTC. This codes for CASSQEATGYGYTF.

This clone has more than one count but fewer than ten. The chain carries TRBV9 and TRBJ2-3; D perhaps matches TRBD1 (5 bases). V lost 4 bases to trimming and J lost 4 bases, with 16 bases between them. The CDR3 totals 15 residues. In germline, CDR1 is SGDLS, CDR2 YYNGEE. As DNA, the CDR3 is TGTGCCAGCAGCACAACCAGGGTCGGGCCAGATACGCAGTATTTT. Protein product: CASSTTRVGPDTQYF. The variable domain in full, completed from reference TRBV9 and TRBJ2-3, reads DSGVTQTPKHLITATGQRVTLRCSPRSGDLSVYWYQQSLDQGLQFLIQYYNGEERAKGNILERFSAQQFPDLHSELNLSSLELGDSALYFCASSTTRVGPDTQYFGPGTRLTVL.

This clone was counted a few times. The chain links TRBV11-2 to TRBJ2-1; 11 bases fit TRBD2. V gave up 2 bases and J gave up 0 bases; unmatched junction bases: 6. Germline loops: CDR1 SGHAT, CDR2 FQNNGV. There are 18 residues in the CDR3. This chain's CDR3 is CASSLIAGGRSSYNEQFF. The CDR3 coding sequence is TGTGCCAGCAGCTTAATAGCGGGGGGGCGGAGCTCCTACAATGAGCAGTTCTTC.

CDR3 sequence reads: CATSSKGTDTQYF. In nucleotides, the CDR3 is TGTGCCACCAGCTCTAAAGGAACAGATACGCAGTATTTT. The chain recombines TRBV15 with TRBJ2-3, with D unresolved. V lost 5 bases and J 3 bases, leaving 9 bases between the germline ends. Germline CDR1 LNHNV, CDR2 YYDKDF (reference sequence). The CDR3 loop spans 13 amino acids.

This clone was recorded a few times. The CDR3 DNA reads TGTGCCAGCAGCCCCGAGCGGAAAGAACCGGAGACCCAGTACTTC. Amino acid sequence: CASSPERKEPETQYF. The chain is built from TRBV5-6 and TRBJ2-5, with TRBD2 as a possible D gene (5 bases). Germline V gene data show CDR1 as SGHDT and CDR2 as YYEEEE. V was shortened by 4 bases and J by 5 bases, with 18 bases between the two germline ends. The CDR3 runs to 15 residues.

This sequence joins TRBV30 and TRBJ2-7, with D uncertain. The CDR3 covers 13 residues. Germline-derived CDR1 and CDR2 are GTSNPN and SVGIG (reference sequence). The germline V and J ends were trimmed by 0 bases and 3 bases, with 9 bases remaining between them. CDR3 amino acids: CAWSVRAVYEQYF. The DNA of the CDR3 is TGTGCCTGGAGTGTACGGGCCGTCTACGAGCAGTACTTC.